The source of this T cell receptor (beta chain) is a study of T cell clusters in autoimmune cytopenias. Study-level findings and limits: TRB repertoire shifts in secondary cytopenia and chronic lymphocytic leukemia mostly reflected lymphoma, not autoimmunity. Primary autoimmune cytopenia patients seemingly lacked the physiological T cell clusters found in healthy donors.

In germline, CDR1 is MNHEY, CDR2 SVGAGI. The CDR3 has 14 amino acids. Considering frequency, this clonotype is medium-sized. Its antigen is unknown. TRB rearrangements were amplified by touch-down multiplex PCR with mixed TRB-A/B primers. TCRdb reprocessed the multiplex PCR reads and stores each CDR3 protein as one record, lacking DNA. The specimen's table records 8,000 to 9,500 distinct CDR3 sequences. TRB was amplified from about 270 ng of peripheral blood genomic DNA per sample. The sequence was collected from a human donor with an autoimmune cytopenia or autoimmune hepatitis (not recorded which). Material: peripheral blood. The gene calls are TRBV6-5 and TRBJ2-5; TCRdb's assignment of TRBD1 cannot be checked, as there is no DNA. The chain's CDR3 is CASSYSTGGETQYF.